This T cell receptor (beta chain) emerged from a study of sequential checkpoint blockade in melanoma. Repertoires were generated with immunoSEQ multiplex PCR, while TCRdb's copy carries only in-frame clones and drops some. This sample has more than 9,000 clones, with around two thirds found just once. The V gene lost 4 bases and the J gene lost 0 bases, with 9 bases spanning the gap. Germline loops: CDR1 MGHRA, CDR2 YSYEKL. The CDR3 sequence is 15 residues long. Treatment in this sample: randomized to nivolumab then ipilimumab (arm A) or the reverse (arm B). From thawed PBMCs, live CD3+CD8+ cells negative for CD19 and CD56 were sorted.

Specimen: CD8+ T cells sorted from blood (inferred from file names), collected from a patient given nivolumab and ipilimumab in sequence. The gene calls are TRBV4-1 and TRBJ2-2; D might be TRBD1 (5 bases). The sequence came from a human donor with melanoma. The CDR3 nucleotides read TGCGCCAGCAGCCCCAGGGCTGCGAACACCGGGGAGCTGTTTTTT. Residues: CASSPRAANTGELFF.